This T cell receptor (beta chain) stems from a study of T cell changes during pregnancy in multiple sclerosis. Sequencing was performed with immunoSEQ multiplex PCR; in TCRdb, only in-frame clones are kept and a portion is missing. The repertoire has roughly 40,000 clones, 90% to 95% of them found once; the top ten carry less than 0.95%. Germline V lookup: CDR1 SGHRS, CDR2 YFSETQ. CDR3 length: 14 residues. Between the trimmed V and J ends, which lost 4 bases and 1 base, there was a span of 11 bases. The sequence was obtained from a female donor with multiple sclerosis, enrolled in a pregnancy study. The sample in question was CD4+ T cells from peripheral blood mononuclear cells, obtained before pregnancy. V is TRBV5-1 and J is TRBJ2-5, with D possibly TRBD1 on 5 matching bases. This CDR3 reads CASSREGAQETQYF. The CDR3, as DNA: TGCGCCAGCAGCCGCGAAGGGGCCCAAGAGACCCAGTACTTC.